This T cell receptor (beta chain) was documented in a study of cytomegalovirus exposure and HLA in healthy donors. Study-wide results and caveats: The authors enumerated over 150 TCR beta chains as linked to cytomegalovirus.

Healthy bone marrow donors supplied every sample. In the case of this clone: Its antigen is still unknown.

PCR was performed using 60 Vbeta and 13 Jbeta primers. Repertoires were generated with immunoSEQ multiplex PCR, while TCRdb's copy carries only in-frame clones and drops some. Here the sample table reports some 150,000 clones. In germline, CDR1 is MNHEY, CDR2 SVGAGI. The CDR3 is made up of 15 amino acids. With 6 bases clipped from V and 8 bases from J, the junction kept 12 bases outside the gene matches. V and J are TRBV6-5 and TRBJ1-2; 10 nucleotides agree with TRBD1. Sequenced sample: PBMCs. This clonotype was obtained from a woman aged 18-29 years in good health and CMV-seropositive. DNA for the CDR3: TGTGCCAGCAGACCCATAGGACAGGGGGGGAAGGGCTACACCTTC. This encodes CASRPIGQGGKGYTF.